The source of this T cell receptor (beta chain) is a study of shared clonotypes between healthy human individuals. CDR3 length equals 15 residues. Looked up from germline, CDR1 is MRHNA and CDR2 is SNTAGT. Trimming removed 4 bases from V and 5 bases from J; junction bases left unmatched: 7. Findings of the study overall: Researchers found naive subsets generally carried larger estimated richness than memory subsets. Limitation of the genetic and exposure-history diversity represented came from the few donors.

Assay: immunoSEQ multiplex PCR; the TCRdb copy retains only in-frame clones and omits some. Of 2.3 million or so clones listed, roughly 93% were seen once; the top ten hold 0.3% to 0.4%. On this clone: The antigen remains unidentified.

The TCR was taken from a man between 18 and 29 years old in good health. Some clones in this sample may be carry-over from other donors' samples. The chain couples TRBV6-4 to TRBJ1-1; 10 positions match TRBD1. Sample: naive CD4+ T cells from PBMCs. Subset denoted: CD45RA+ positively selected. The CDR3 sequence is CASSADRGRETEAFF. The CDR3 DNA reads TGTGCCAGCAGTGCAGACAGGGGGCGAGAAACTGAAGCTTTCTTT.